The 16 T cell receptor beta chains presented below share a single source sample, sequenced in a study of vaccination effects on CD4 cells after COVID-19. The antigens for these receptors are not known. CD4+ T cells were isolated after approximately 10 days of culture. The method was immunoSEQ multiplex PCR; TCRdb's version includes in-frame clones alone and lacks a portion of them. The data contain more than 50,000 clones, about 80% of them singletons. The input for sequencing was CD4+ T cells from PBMCs cultured without peptide, taken before COVID-19 vaccination. Receptors were obtained from a human donor who received a COVID-19 vaccine.

The V and J genes are TRBV30 and TRBJ1-1; TRBD1 might be the D (6 bases). The V end lost 3 bases, the J end lost 5 bases, and 13 bases lay between the germline ends. CDR3 length equals 13 residues. Germline CDR1 reads GTSNPN; CDR2 reads SVGIG (reference sequence). This CDR3 is CAWRKGHDTEAFF. CDR3 coding DNA: TGTGCCTGGAGAAAGGGACACGATACTGAAGCTTTCTTT.

The chain links TRBV5-4 to TRBJ2-5; 7 bases are shared with TRBD1. Trimming removed 1 base from V and 3 bases from J; junction bases left unmatched: 6. The CDR3 sequence is 15 residues long. The germline V gene encodes CDR1 SGHNT and CDR2 YYREEE (reference sequence). The CDR3 region has the DNA TGTGCCAGCAGCTTGATGGGGACAGCTGAAGAGACCCAGTACTTC. This translates into CASSLMGTAEETQYF. Drawing the rest from reference TRBV5-4 and TRBJ2-5, the complete variable domain is ETGVTQSPTHLIKTRGQQVTLRCSSQSGHNTVSWYQQALGQGPQFIFQYYREEENGRGNFPPRFSGLQFPNYSSELNVNALELDDSALYLCASSLMGTAEETQYFGPGTRLLVL.

The chain combines TRBV7-9 with TRBJ2-1, with D perhaps TRBD2 (5 bases). V dropped 1 base and J dropped 0 bases, with 16 bases sitting between them. CDR1 is SEHNR and CDR2 is FQNEAQ in the germline V gene (reference sequence). The CDR3 sequence is 18 residues long. Here the CDR3 reads CASSLGRTAGSSYNEQFF. DNA for the CDR3: TGTGCCAGCAGCTTAGGGCGGACCGCTGGGAGCTCCTACAATGAGCAGTTCTTC.

The chain is built from TRBV5-1 and TRBJ1-2, with 8 bases lining up with TRBD1. Germline lookup yields CDR1 SGHRS and CDR2 YFSETQ. This CDR3 is 18 amino acids long. The ends lost 0 bases at V and 4 bases at J; junction bases unmatched: 14. The DNA for the CDR3 is TGCGCCAGCAGCTTGGGGGGGGTCCCGTCGACAGGGGCCTATGGCTACACCTTC. Its protein is CASSLGGVPSTGAYGYTF.

The chain is built from TRBV6-5 and TRBJ2-5, with D unclear. The CDR3 runs to 14 residues. V gave up 1 base and J gave up 1 base, with 7 bases separating them. Germline CDR1 is MNHEY and CDR2 is SVGAGI. The CDR3: CASSYYAGQETQYF. As DNA, the CDR3 is TGTGCCAGCAGTTACTATGCCGGCCAAGAGACCCAGTACTTC.

The V and J genes are TRBV10-3 and TRBJ2-7; weak D call: TRBD2 (6 bases). The germline V and J ends were trimmed by 2 bases and 1 base, with 6 bases remaining between them. The CDR3 is 13 amino acids. Germline V lookup: CDR1 ENHRY, CDR2 SYGVKD. The CDR3 here is CAISERGSYEQYV. CDR3 coding DNA: TGTGCCATCAGTGAGCGGGGGTCCTACGAGCAGTACGTC.

This chain connects TRBV9 to TRBJ1-2, with 7 bases lining up with TRBD1. The CDR3 has 16 amino acids. Looked up from germline, CDR1 is SGDLS and CDR2 is YYNGEE. Unmatched junction bases numbered 8, after V lost 2 bases and J lost 1 base. The CDR3 DNA follows: TGTGCCAGCAGCGTGAGTCCCGGGACAGTTAACTATGGCTACACCTTC. Encoded protein: CASSVSPGTVNYGYTF. Filled out from reference TRBV9 and TRBJ1-2, the complete variable domain reads DSGVTQTPKHLITATGQRVTLRCSPRSGDLSVYWYQQSLDQGLQFLIQYYNGEERAKGNILERFSAQQFPDLHSELNLSSLELGDSALYFCASSVSPGTVNYGYTFGSGTRLTVV.

The V call is TRBV4-1, the J call TRBJ2-3; the D call may be TRBD1 or TRBD2 (5 bases each). This CDR3 is built from 16 residues. The germline V and J ends were trimmed by 3 bases and 4 bases, with 17 bases remaining between them. CDR1 MGHRA and CDR2 YSYEKL come from the germline V gene. The CDR3 DNA is TGCGCCAGCAGCCATGGCCGGGACCGCCGGTCAGATACGCAGTATTTT. Protein sequence: CASSHGRDRRSDTQYF.

The chain employs TRBV25-1 and TRBJ1-1; possible D gene TRBD1, 6 bases. V was shortened by 4 bases and J by 5 bases, with 11 bases between the two germline ends. Germline values: CDR1 MGHDK, CDR2 SYGVNS. CDR3 length: 13 residues. CDR3 sequence (DNA): TGTGCCAGCAGTGGGGCCCAGGGGACTGAAGCTTTCTTT. Translated, it gives CASSGAQGTEAFF.

This clone was picked up one time. The genes are TRBV24-1 and TRBJ2-5; TRBD1 matches at 8 bases. V was clipped by 3 bases and J by 5 bases; unmatched bases: 10. This CDR3 spans 16 amino acids. The germline V gene has CDR1 KGHDR and CDR2 SFDVKD. CDR3 protein: CATSDPRTGSMETQYF. The CDR3 bases are TGTGCCACCAGTGATCCCCGGACAGGGTCAATGGAGACCCAGTACTTC.

The genes are TRBV5-1 and TRBJ2-5; D unresolved. Germline V gives CDR1 SGHRS, CDR2 YFSETQ. Between the trimmed V and J ends, which lost 0 bases and 1 base, there was a span of 16 bases. There are 17 residues in the CDR3. This CDR3 reads CASSLAVSGAAQETQYF. Here the CDR3 DNA reads TGCGCCAGCAGCTTGGCCGTATCAGGTGCTGCCCAAGAGACCCAGTACTTC. The full variable domain, its missing parts supplied by reference TRBV5-1 and TRBJ2-5, is KAGVTQTPRYLIKTRGQQVTLSCSPISGHRSVSWYQQTPGQGLQFLFEYFSETQRNKGNFPGRFSGRQFSNSRSEMNVSTLELGDSALYLCASSLAVSGAAQETQYFGPGTRLLVL.

The rearrangement uses TRBV25-1 and TRBJ2-5, with TRBD1 matching over 7 bases. Trimming took 3 bases from V and 1 from J; bases not matched to a gene: 5. Per the germline V gene, CDR1 is MGHDK and CDR2 is SYGVNS. CDR3 size: 15 residues. This CDR3 reads CASSETRDSQETQYF. The CDR3 DNA reads as TGTGCCAGCAGTGAGACCCGGGACAGCCAAGAGACCCAGTACTTC.

This clone has a handful of counts. The chain employs TRBV6-5 and TRBJ1-2; the match to TRBD1 covers 9 bases. Trimming at V came to 7 bases and at J to 7 bases, leaving 4 bases not matched to a gene. The CDR3 has 12 amino acids. Germline CDR1 reads MNHEY; CDR2 reads SVGAGI. DNA for the CDR3: TGTGCCAGCAAGCGGACAGGGGTTGGCTACACCTTC. As protein: CASKRTGVGYTF.

The chain uses TRBV5-1 and TRBJ2-5; 12 bases are a match to TRBD2. Germline CDR1 SGHRS, CDR2 YFSETQ. V was clipped by 5 bases and J by 4 bases; unmatched bases: 9. The CDR3 consists of 16 residues. CDR3 loop: CASSRLAGGGRETQYF. The CDR3 DNA sequence: TGCGCCAGCAGTCGGCTAGCGGGGGGGGGTAGAGAGACCCAGTACTTC.

This chain connects TRBV18 to TRBJ2-3; D is perhaps TRBD2 (5 bases). With 0 bases removed from V and 4 bases from J, the gap between germline ends came to 11 bases. CDR1 is KGHSH and CDR2 is LQKENI in the germline V gene. CDR3 length equals 15 residues. Here the CDR3 DNA reads TGTGCCAGCTCACCACCGGACTTTAATCCAGATACGCAGTATTTT. Its translation is CASSPPDFNPDTQYF.

The V gene is TRBV19, the J gene TRBJ1-4, with D tentatively TRBD1 (6 bases). Trimming stripped 6 bases from V and 8 bases from J, with 16 bases between. Germline V gene sequence: CDR1 LNHDA, CDR2 SQIVND (reference sequence). This CDR3 is built from 14 residues. CDR3 amino acids: CASSHGTLSEKLFF. CDR3 nucleotide sequence: TGTGCCAGTAGCCACGGGACACTTTCCGAAAAACTGTTTTTT.